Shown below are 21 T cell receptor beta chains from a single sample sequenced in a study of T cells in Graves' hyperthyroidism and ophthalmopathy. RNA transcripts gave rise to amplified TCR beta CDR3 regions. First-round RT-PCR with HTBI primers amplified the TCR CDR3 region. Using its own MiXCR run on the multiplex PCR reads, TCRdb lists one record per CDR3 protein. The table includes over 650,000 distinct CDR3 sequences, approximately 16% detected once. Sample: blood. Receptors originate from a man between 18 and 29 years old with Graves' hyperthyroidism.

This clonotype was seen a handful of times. The CDR3 region has the DNA TGTGCCAGCAGTCGGGAGCTCGGGGAGCTGTTTTTT. This sequence encodes CASSRELGELFF. This rearrangement joins TRBV6-1 to TRBJ2-2; D may be TRBD2 (6 bases). Per germline, CDR1 MNHNS and CDR2 SASEGT. V lost 5 bases, J lost 7 bases, and 8 bases lay in between. The length of the CDR3 is 12 residues.

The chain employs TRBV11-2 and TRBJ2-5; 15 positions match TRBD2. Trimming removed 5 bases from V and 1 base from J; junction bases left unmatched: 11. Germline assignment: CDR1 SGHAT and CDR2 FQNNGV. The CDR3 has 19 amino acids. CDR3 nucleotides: TGTGCCAGCAGCCCCTCCGGGACTAGCGGGAGGTTCTCCCAAGAGACCCAGTACTTC. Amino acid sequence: CASSPSGTSGRFSQETQYF.

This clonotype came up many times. As DNA, the CDR3 is TGTGCCAGTAGTACTACCGGGACAGCTAGCTCTGGGGCCAACGTCCTGACTTTC. It codes for CASSTTGTASSGANVLTF. The V call is TRBV19, the J call TRBJ2-6, with 7 bases lining up with TRBD1. V shed 4 bases and J 0 bases; nucleotides not matched to a gene: 9. Per the germline V gene, CDR1 is LNHDA and CDR2 is SQIVND (reference sequence). The CDR3 has 18 amino acids.

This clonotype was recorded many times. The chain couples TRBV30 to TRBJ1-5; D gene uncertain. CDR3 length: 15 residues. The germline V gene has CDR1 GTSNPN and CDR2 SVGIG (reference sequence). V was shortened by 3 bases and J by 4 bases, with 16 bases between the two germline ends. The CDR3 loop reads CAWRAGFGENQPQHF. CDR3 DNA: TGTGCCTGGAGGGCGGGATTCGGGGAGAATCAGCCCCAGCATTTT.

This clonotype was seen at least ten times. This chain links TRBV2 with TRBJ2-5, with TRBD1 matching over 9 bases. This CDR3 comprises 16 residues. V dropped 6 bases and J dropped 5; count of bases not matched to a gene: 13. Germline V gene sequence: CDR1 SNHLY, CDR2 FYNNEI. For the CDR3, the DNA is TGTGCCAGCAGCGAAACAGGGGGCCCAGTGGTCGAGACCCAGTACTTC. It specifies CASSETGGPVVETQYF. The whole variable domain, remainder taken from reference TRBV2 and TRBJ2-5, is EPEVTQTPSHQVTQMGQEVILRCVPISNHLYFYWYRQILGQKVEFLVSFYNNEISEKSEIFDDQFSVERPDGSNFTLKIRSTKLEDSAMYFCASSETGGPVVETQYFGPGTRLLVL.

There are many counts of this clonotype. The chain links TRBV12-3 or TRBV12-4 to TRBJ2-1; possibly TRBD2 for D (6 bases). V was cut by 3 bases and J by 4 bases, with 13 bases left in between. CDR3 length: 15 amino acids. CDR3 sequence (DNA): TGTGCCAGCAGTTTTGGAGTAGCGGCATACAATGAGCAGTTCTTC. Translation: CASSFGVAAYNEQFF.

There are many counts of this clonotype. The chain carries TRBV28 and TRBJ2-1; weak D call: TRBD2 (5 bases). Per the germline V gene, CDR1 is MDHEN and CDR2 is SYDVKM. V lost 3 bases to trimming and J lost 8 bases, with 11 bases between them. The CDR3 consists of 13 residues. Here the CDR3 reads CASSFLSDHEQFF. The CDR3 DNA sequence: TGTGCCAGCAGTTTCCTTAGCGATCATGAGCAGTTCTTC.

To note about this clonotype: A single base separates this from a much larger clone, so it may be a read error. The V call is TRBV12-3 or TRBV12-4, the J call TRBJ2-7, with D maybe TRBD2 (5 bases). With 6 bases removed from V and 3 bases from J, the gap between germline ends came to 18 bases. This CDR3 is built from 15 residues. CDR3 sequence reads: CASSPDRGSHYEQYF. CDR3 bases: TGTGCCAGCAGCCCAGATAGAGGGAGCCACTACGAGCAGTACTTC.

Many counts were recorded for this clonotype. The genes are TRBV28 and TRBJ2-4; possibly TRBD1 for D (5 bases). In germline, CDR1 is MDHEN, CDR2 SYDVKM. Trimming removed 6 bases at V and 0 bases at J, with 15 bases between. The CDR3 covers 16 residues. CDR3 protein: CASRRGLILAKNIQYF. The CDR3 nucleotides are TGTGCCAGCAGAAGGGGCCTGATTTTAGCCAAAAACATTCAGTACTTC.

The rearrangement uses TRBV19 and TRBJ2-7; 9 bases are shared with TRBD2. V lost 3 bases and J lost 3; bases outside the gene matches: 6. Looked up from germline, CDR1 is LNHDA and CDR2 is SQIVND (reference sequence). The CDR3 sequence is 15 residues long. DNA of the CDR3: TGTGCCAGTAGTATTCGGCTAGCGGGGTACTACGAGCAGTACTTC. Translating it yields CASSIRLAGYYEQYF. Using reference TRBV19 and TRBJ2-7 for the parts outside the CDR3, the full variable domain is DGGITQSPKYLFRKEGQNVTLSCEQNLNHDAMYWYRQDPGQGLRLIYYSQIVNDFQKGDIAEGYSVSREKKESFPLTVTSAQKNPTAFYLCASSIRLAGYYEQYFGPGTRLTVT.

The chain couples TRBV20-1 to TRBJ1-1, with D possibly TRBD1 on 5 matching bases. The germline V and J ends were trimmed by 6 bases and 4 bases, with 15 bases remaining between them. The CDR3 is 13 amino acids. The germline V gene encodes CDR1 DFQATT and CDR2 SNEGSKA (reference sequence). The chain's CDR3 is CSAYSGGATEAFF. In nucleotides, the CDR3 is TGCAGTGCCTACTCCGGGGGTGCCACTGAAGCTTTCTTT.

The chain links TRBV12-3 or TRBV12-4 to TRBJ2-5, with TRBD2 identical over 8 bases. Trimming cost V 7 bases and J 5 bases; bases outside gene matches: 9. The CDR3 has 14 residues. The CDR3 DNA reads TGTGCCAGCACCTTTAACGGGGGGGGCGAGACCCAGTACTTC. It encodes CASTFNGGGETQYF.

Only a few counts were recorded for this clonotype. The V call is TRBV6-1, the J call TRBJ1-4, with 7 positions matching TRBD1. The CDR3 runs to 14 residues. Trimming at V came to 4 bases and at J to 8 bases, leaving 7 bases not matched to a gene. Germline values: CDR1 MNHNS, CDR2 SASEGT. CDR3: CASSADRVGEKLFF. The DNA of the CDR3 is TGTGCCAGCAGTGCCGACAGGGTCGGCGAAAAACTGTTTTTT.

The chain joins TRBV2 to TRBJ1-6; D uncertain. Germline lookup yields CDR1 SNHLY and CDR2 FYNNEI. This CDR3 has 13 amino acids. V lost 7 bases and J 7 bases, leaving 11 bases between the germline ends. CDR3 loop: CASTQERNSPLHF. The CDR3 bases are TGTGCCAGCACGCAGGAGCGGAATTCACCCCTCCACTTT.

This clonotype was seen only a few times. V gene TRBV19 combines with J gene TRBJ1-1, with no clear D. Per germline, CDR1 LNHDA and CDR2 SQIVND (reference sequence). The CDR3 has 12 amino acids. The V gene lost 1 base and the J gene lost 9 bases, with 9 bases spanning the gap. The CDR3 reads CASSIAGSQAFF. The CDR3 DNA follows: TGTGCCAGTAGTATAGCTGGCTCACAAGCTTTCTTT.

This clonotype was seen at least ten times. The CDR3, as DNA: TGTGCCAGCAGCTTAGAATCCAGGGCCGAGCAGTACTTC. This gives the protein CASSLESRAEQYF. The chain employs TRBV7-8 and TRBJ2-7, with D possibly being TRBD1 (5 bases). This CDR3 has 13 residues. Germline CDR1 SGHVS, CDR2 FQNEAQ. V lost 1 base to trimming and J lost 6 bases, with 10 bases between them.

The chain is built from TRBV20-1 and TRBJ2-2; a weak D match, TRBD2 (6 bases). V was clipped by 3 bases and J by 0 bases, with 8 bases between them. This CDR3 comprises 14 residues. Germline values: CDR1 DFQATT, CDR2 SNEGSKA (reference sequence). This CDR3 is CSASSGPNTGELFF. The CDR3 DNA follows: TGCAGTGCTAGTAGCGGACCGAACACCGGGGAGCTGTTTTTT.

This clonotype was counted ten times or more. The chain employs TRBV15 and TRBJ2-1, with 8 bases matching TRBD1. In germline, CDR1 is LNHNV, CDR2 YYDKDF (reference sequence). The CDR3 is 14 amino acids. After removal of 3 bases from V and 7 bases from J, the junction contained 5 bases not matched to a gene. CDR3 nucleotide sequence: TGTGCCACCAGCAGGGACAGGGTGGGAAATGAGCAGTTCTTC. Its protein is CATSRDRVGNEQFF.

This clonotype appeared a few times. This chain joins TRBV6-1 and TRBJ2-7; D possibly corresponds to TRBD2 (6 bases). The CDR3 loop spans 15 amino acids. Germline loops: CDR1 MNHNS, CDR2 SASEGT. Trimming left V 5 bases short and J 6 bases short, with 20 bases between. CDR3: CASSRGPGLVTEQYF. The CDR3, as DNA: TGTGCCAGCAGTCGCGGACCGGGACTCGTAACCGAGCAGTACTTC.

The CDR3 is CASSFPLANYGYTF. In DNA, the CDR3 is TGTGCCAGCAGCTTCCCGTTAGCTAACTATGGCTACACCTTC. The chain employs TRBV7-9 and TRBJ1-2, with no clear D. CDR1 SEHNR and CDR2 FQNEAQ come from the germline V gene (reference sequence). Deletions cut 3 bases from V and 0 bases from J, with 8 bases between. This CDR3 region has 14 residues.

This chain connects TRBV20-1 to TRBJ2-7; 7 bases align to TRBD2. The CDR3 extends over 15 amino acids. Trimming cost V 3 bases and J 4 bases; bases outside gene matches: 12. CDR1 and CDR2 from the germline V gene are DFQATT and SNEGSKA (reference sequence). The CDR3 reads CSAREGLAVAYEQYF. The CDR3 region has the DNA TGCAGTGCTAGGGAGGGTCTAGCGGTTGCTTACGAGCAGTACTTC.